This T cell receptor (beta chain) was obtained from a study of T cells after yellow fever vaccination. The wider study: When fractions had low cell numbers, they were prepared with SMART-Seq v4 Ultra Low Input.

TCRdb reprocessed the 5' RACE reads via MiXCR and lists one record per CDR3 protein. The sample includes tens of thousands of distinct CDR3 sequences, approximately 7% of them seen just once. The CDR3 is 16 amino acids. The germline gives CDR1 LGHDT, CDR2 YNNKEL (reference sequence). V lost 10 bases and J lost 5; bases outside the gene matches: 16. This clonotype was obtained from a young man who received the YFV17D yellow fever vaccine. The sample here was CD8+ T cells sorted from PBMCs, taken roughly seven weeks after the first yellow fever vaccination. The rearrangement links TRBV3-1 to TRBJ2-1; 8 bases are a match to TRBD2. CDR3 protein: CATSQAGEDRNNEQFF. The CDR3 DNA sequence: TGTGCCACCTCCCAAGCGGGGGAGGACAGAAACAATGAGCAGTTCTTC.